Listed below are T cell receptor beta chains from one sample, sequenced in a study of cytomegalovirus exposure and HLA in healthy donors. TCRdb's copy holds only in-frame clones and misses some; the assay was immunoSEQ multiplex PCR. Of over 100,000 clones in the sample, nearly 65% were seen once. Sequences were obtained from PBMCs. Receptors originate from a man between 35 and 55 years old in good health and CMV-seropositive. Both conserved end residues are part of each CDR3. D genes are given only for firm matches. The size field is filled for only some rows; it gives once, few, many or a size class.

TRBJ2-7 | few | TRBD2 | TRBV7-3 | CASSTRTSGRMYEQYF | TGTGCCAGCAGCACCCGGACTAGCGGGAGGATGTACGAGCAGTACTTC
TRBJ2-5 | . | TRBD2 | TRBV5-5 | CASSLTSGFGLAEQETQYF | TGTGCCAGCAGCCTGACGAGCGGGTTCGGACTAGCGGAGCAGGAGACCCAGTACTTC
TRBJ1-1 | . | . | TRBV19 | CASSMRELNTEAFF | TGTGCCAGTAGTATGCGGGAACTGAACACTGAAGCTTTCTTT
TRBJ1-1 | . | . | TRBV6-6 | CATTGYEGRAFF | TGTGCCACCACTGGGTACGAGGGCAGGGCTTTCTTT
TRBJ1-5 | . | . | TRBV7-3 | CASSTGLHQPQHF | TGTGCCAGCAGCACCGGACTGCATCAGCCCCAGCATTTT
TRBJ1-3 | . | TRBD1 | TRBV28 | CASSPPGQGSGNTIYF | TGTGCCAGCAGTCCCCCGGGACAGGGCTCTGGAAACACCATATATTTT
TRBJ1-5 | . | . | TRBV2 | CASSELQGESNQPQHF | TGTGCCAGCAGTGAACTACAGGGTGAGAGCAATCAGCCCCAGCATTTT
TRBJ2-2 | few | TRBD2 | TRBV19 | CASILGTSGAGELFF | TGTGCCAGTATCCTCGGGACTAGCGGGGCCGGGGAGCTGTTTTTT
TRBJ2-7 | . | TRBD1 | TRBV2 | CASRTPRTGASYEQYF | TGTGCCAGCAGGACCCCTCGGACAGGGGCCTCCTACGAGCAGTACTTC
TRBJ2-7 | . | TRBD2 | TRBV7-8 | CASSIRASGGAHEQYF | TGTGCCAGCAGCATCAGAGCTAGCGGGGGGGCCCACGAGCAGTACTTC
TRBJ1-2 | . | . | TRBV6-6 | CASSYDIKNYGYTF | TGTGCCAGCAGTTACGACATTAAAAACTATGGCTACACCTTC
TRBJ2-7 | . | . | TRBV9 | CASSPSGTGYEQYF | TGTGCCAGCAGCCCCTCCGGGACTGGCTACGAGCAGTACTTC
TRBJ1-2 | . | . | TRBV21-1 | CASSKGVREGGYTF | TGTGCCAGCAGCAAAGGGGTCAGGGAGGGTGGCTACACCTTC
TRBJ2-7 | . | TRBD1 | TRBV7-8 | CASSSGTGSYEQYF | TGTGCCAGCAGCTCCGGGACAGGGTCCTACGAGCAGTACTTC
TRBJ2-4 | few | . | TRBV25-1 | CASSETPSTGIQYF | TGTGCCAGCAGTGAGACACCAAGTACGGGGATTCAGTACTTC
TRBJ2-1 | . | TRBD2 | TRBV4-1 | CASSMTSGGVGEQFF | TGCGCCAGCAGCATGACTAGCGGGGGGGTAGGGGAGCAGTTCTTC
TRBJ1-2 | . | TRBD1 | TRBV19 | CASSPGTGGLSGYTF | TGTGCCAGTAGTCCCGGGACAGGGGGATTGAGTGGCTACACCTTC
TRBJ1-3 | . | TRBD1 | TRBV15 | CATSADRGVGNTIYF | TGTGCCACCAGCGCGGACAGGGGGGTTGGAAACACCATATATTTT
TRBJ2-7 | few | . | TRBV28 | CASSSPGGAGILGPHTLSYEQYF | TGTGCCAGCAGCTCCCCCGGCGGGGCGGGGATCCTAGGTCCCCACACATTATCCTACGAGCAGTACTTC
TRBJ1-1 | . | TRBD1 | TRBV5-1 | CASSLEQGGKAFF | TGCGCCAGCAGCTTGGAACAGGGGGGTAAGGCTTTCTTT
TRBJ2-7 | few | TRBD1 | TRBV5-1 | CASSFGTGAAEQYF | TGCGCCAGCAGCTTCGGGACAGGGGCCGCCGAGCAGTACTTC
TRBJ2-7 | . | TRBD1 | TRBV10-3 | CAISRNSDREYEQYF | TGTGCCATCAGTCGAAATTCGGACAGGGAGTACGAGCAGTACTTC
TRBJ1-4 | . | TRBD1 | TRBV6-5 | CASRGTDNEKLFF | TGTGCCAGCAGGGGGACAGATAATGAAAAACTGTTTTTT
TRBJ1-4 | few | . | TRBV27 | CASSSRGSNEKLFF | TGTGCCAGCAGTTCCAGGGGTTCTAATGAAAAACTGTTTTTT
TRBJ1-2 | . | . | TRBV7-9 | CASSLTGTNYGYTF | TGTGCCAGCAGCTTAACAGGGACGAACTATGGCTACACCTTC
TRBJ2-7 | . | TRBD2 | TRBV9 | CASSVGRPLPSGSYEQYF | TGTGCCAGCAGCGTAGGACGCCCACTGCCTAGCGGCTCCTACGAGCAGTACTTC
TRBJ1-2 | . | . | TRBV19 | CASSVTGHNYGYTF | TGTGCCAGTAGTGTGACAGGCCACAACTATGGCTACACCTTC
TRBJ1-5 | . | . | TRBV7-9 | CASGEDSNQPQHF | TGTGCCAGCGGGGAGGATAGCAATCAGCCCCAGCATTTT
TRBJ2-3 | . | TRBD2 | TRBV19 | CASSIWPTSGGATDTQYF | TGTGCCAGTAGTATCTGGCCCACTAGCGGGGGGGCTACAGATACGCAGTATTTT
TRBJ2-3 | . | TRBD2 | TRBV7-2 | CASSLFAGGGTDTQYF | TGTGCCAGCAGCTTATTTGCGGGAGGGGGCACAGATACGCAGTATTTT
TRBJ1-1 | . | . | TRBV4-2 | CASSHTQYLNTEAFF | TGTGCCAGCAGCCACACACAGTACTTGAACACTGAAGCTTTCTTT
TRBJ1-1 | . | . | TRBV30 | CAWSSGMKTSEAFF | TGTGCCTGGAGCTCGGGTATGAAAACTAGTGAAGCTTTCTTT